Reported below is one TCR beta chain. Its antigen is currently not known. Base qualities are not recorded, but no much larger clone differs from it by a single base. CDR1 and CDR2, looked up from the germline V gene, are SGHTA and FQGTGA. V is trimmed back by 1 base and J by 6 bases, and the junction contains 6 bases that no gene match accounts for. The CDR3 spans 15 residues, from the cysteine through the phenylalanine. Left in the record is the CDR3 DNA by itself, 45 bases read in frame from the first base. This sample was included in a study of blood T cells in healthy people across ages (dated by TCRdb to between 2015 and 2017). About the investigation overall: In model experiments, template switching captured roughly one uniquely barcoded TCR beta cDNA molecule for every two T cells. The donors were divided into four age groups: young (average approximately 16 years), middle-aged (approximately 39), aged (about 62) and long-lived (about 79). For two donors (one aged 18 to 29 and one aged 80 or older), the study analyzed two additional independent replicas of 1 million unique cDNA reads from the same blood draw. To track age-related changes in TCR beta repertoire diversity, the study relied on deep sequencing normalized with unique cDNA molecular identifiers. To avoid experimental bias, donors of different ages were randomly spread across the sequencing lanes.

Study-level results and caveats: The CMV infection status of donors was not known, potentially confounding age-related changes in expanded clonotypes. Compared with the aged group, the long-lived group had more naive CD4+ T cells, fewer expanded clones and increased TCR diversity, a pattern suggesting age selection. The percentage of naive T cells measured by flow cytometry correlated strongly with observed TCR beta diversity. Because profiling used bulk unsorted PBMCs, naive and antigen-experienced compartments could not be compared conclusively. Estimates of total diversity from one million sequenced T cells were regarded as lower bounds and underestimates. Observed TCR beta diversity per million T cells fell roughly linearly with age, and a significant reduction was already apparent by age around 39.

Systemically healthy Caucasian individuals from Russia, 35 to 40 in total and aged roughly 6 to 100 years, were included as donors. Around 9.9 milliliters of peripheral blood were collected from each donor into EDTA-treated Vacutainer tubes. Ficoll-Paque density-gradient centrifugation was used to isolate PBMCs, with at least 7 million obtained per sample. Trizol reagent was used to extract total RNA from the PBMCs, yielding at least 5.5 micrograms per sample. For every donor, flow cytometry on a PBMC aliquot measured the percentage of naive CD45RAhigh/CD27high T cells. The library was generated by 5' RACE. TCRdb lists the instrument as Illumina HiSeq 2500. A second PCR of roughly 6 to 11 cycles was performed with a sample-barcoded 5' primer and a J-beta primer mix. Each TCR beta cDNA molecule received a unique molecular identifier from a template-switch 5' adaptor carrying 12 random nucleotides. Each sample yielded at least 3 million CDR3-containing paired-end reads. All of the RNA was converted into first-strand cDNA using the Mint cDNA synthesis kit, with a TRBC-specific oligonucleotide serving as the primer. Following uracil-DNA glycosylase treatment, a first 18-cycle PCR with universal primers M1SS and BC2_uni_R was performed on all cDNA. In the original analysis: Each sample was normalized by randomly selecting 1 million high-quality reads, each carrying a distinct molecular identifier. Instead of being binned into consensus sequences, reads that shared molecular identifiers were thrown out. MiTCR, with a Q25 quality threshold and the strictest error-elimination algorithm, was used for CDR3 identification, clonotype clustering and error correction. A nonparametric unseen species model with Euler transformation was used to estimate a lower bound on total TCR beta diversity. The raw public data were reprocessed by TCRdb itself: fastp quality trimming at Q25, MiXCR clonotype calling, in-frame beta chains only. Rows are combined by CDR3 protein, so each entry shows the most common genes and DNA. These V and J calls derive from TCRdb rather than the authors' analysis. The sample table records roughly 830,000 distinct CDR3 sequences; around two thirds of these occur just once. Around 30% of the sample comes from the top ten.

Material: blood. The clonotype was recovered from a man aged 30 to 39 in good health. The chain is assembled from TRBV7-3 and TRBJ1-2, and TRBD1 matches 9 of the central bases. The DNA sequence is TGTGCCAGCAGCTTAATGGGGGACAGGGTAAATGGCTACACCTTC. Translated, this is CASSLMGDRVNGYTF.